The entry that follows covers one TCR beta chain sequence. Original processing methods: Reference gene primers were amplified, and this amplification served to estimate nucleated cell counts. Sequencing used immunoSEQ multiplex PCR; TCRdb keeps in-frame clones, though not all of them. V, J and clone size were drawn from that table, and D and trimming were deduced from the DNA. The sample contains 72,000 or so clones, roughly 82% of which appear only once. This entry comes from a study of blood T cell repertoires in COVID-19. Study in general: The United States, Italy and Spain provided the acute and convalescent COVID-19 samples. The cDNA or gDNA used as material had been derived from T cells, B-cell-depleted T cells, or PBMCs.

The receptor was derived from a man older than 75 with active COVID-19. The sequenced sample was peripheral blood.

The CDR3 is CASSSTGGKEELFF. The CDR3 DNA reads as TGTGCCAGCAGCTCAACAGGGGGCAAGGAGGAGCTGTTTTTT. The chain uses TRBV7-9 and TRBJ2-2, with 9 bases aligning to TRBD1. The CDR3 totals 14 residues. Germline trimming cut 4 bases from V and 10 bases from J; bases unmatched to any gene: 7. Looked up from germline, CDR1 is SEHNR and CDR2 is FQNEAQ (reference sequence).